The 26 T cell receptor beta chains below were found in one sample sequenced in a study of Ad26.COV2.S vaccination and SARS-CoV-2 variants. Generated by immunoSEQ multiplex PCR, the TCRdb table keeps only in-frame clones and is missing some. Seen here are roughly 700,000 clones, 89% observed once, and the top ten hold around 1.4%. The treatment: about 20 received Ad26.COV2.S at low or high dose, single or two shots; 5 received placebo; per-sample allocation not given. At day 63 after the first vaccine or placebo injection, samples were drawn. The sample consisted of peripheral blood, taken in a trial of Ad26.COV2.S vaccine versus placebo. All receptors come from a person between 18 and 65 years old who received the Ad26.COV2.S COVID-19 vaccine or a placebo.

The chain's CDR3 is CASSYGTGLNYEQYF. CDR3 nucleotide sequence: TGTGCCAGCAGTTACGGGACAGGGCTCAACTACGAGCAGTACTTC. The chain links TRBV6-2 or TRBV6-3 to TRBJ2-7, with TRBD1 matching over 9 bases. The trim removed 2 bases at V and 3 bases at J, leaving 5 bases unmatched. This CDR3 has 15 amino acids. CDR1 MNHEY and CDR2 SVGEGT come from the germline V gene.

This clone appeared once. V usage is TRBV29-1 and J usage is TRBJ2-1, with D possibly being TRBD2 (6 bases). Germline V gene sequence: CDR1 SQVTM, CDR2 ANQGSEA. The CDR3 totals 14 residues. Deletions cut 7 bases from V and 0 bases from J, with 13 bases between. Here the CDR3 reads CSAGSGGSYNEQFF. CDR3 DNA: TGCAGCGCGGGTAGCGGAGGCTCCTACAATGAGCAGTTCTTC.

The V and J genes are TRBV6-5 and TRBJ2-1, with 7 bases matching TRBD1. This CDR3 has 15 amino acids. V lost 2 bases and J lost 5; bases outside the gene matches: 6. CDR1 and CDR2 (germline): MNHEY, SVGAGI. CDR3 protein: CASSYPGQTNNEQFF. The CDR3 region has the DNA TGTGCCAGCAGTTACCCGGGACAGACAAACAATGAGCAGTTCTTC.

The chain links TRBV19 to TRBJ2-2; 8 bases are shared with TRBD2. This CDR3 comprises 19 residues. The trim removed 6 bases at V and 4 bases at J, leaving 19 bases unmatched. Germline V lookup: CDR1 LNHDA, CDR2 SQIVND (reference sequence). The chain's CDR3 is CASSRRPTDVAGSTGELFF. In DNA form, the CDR3 reads TGTGCCAGTAGCCGGCGGCCGACGGACGTAGCGGGAAGCACCGGGGAGCTGTTTTTT.

The rearrangement links TRBV5-4 to TRBJ2-7; 9 bases map to TRBD2. The CDR3 spans 18 residues. The V and J ends lost 4 bases and 4 bases, in that order; junction bases with no gene match: 18. The germline CDR1 and CDR2 sequences are SGHNT and YYREEE (reference sequence). The DNA of the CDR3 is TGTGCCAGCAGCCCGGACACGTTTAGCGGCGGGAGGGCGTACGAGCAGTACTTC. Amino acids: CASSPDTFSGGRAYEQYF.

The chain combines TRBV6-6 with TRBJ2-2, with TRBD1 identical over 8 bases. J gave up 3 bases and V 6 bases, and 3 bases lay outside the gene matches. The germline V gene encodes CDR1 MNHNY and CDR2 SVGAGI (reference sequence). The CDR3 has 14 residues. The CDR3: CASSLDRDTGELFF. CDR3 sequence (DNA): TGTGCCAGCAGCCTGGACAGGGACACCGGGGAGCTGTTTTTT.

As DNA, the CDR3 is TGTGCCAGCAGTCGGACAGGGTACAATGAGCAGTTCTTC. It yields the protein CASSRTGYNEQFF. J is TRBJ2-1 and V is TRBV6-2 or TRBV6-3, with 8 nucleotides matching TRBD1. This CDR3 contains 13 residues. V was clipped by 5 bases and J by 4 bases; unmatched bases: 1. Germline CDR1 reads MNHEY; CDR2 reads SVGEGT.

This CDR3 is CAWSTLSNQPQHF. The DNA for the CDR3 is TGTGCCTGGAGTACCCTTAGCAATCAGCCCCAGCATTTT. V gene TRBV30 combines with J gene TRBJ1-5; D remains ambiguous. This CDR3 is built from 13 residues. Per germline, CDR1 GTSNPN and CDR2 SVGIG (reference sequence). The ends were cut back, 2 bases at V and 0 bases at J, with 5 bases in the middle.

This chain uses TRBV6-2 or TRBV6-3 with TRBJ1-5, with 7 bases aligning to TRBD1. V lost 2 bases, J lost 7 bases, and 5 bases stayed unmatched. The CDR3 totals 14 residues. Germline V gives CDR1 MNHEY, CDR2 SVGEGT. The CDR3, as DNA: TGTGCCAGCAGTTACGACAGGGTTGAACAGCCCCAGCATTTT. This translates into CASSYDRVEQPQHF.

The table lists this clone with a count of one. V is TRBV24-1 and J is TRBJ2-1, with TRBD1 matching over 9 bases. V lost 7 bases and J lost 3; bases outside the gene matches: 3. The CDR3 sequence is 14 residues long. The germline V gene has CDR1 KGHDR and CDR2 SFDVKD. CDR3: CATSRTGDYNEQFF. The CDR3, as DNA: TGTGCCACCAGCCGGACAGGGGACTACAATGAGCAGTTCTTC.

V is TRBV24-1 and J is TRBJ1-5; D is perhaps TRBD1 (5 bases). The CDR3 runs 14 residues. The germline CDR1 and CDR2 sequences are KGHDR and SFDVKD. Trimming took off 5 bases at V and 3 bases at J, with 10 bases between the two ends. CDR3 nucleotides: TGTGCCACCAGTGCGGAGGGGATCAATCAGCCCCAGCATTTT. It encodes CATSAEGINQPQHF.

The J gene is TRBJ2-7, the V gene TRBV6-1; tentative D call: TRBD2 (5 bases). The CDR3 has 15 amino acids. Germline loops: CDR1 MNHNS, CDR2 SASEGT. V was clipped by 1 base and J by 0 bases, with 10 bases between them. The CDR3 DNA follows: TGTGCCAGCAGTGAAGGGTCAGGAGGCTCCTACGAGCAGTACTTC. Translated: CASSEGSGGSYEQYF.

The chain combines TRBV10-1 with TRBJ2-3; D is uncertain. Germline V gene data show CDR1 as WNHNN and CDR2 as SYGVQD (reference sequence). V lost 2 bases to trimming and J lost 4 bases, with 7 bases between them. CDR3 length equals 13 residues. The CDR3 reads CASSENSPDTQYF. The CDR3, as DNA: TGCGCCAGCAGTGAGAATAGCCCAGATACGCAGTATTTT.

The chain employs TRBV6-5 and TRBJ2-1; the D is unclear. CDR3 length: 14 residues. V was clipped by 0 bases and J by 7 bases, with 10 bases between them. CDR1 is MNHEY, CDR2 SVGAGI, per germline. CDR3: CASSYSILPNEQFF. The CDR3 region has the DNA TGTGCCAGCAGTTACTCGATACTACCTAATGAGCAGTTCTTC.

CDR3 sequence reads: CASSPDTRASGNTIYF. The CDR3 DNA reads TGTGCCAGCTCACCAGATACCCGGGCCTCTGGAAACACCATATATTTT. This rearrangement joins TRBV18 to TRBJ1-3; D is uncertain. V dropped 2 bases and J dropped 0 bases, with 11 bases sitting between them. CDR1 is KGHSH and CDR2 is LQKENI in the germline V gene. There are 16 residues in the CDR3.

In this sample, this clone turned up once. The chain uses TRBV6-6 and TRBJ1-1; weak D call: TRBD1 (5 bases). The CDR3 spans 13 residues. The V gene's germline CDR1 is MNHNY and CDR2 SVGAGI (reference sequence). V shed 4 bases and J shed 7 bases, with 13 bases lying between them. CDR3 sequence: CASSLSTGNEAFF. Written as DNA, the CDR3 is TGTGCCAGCAGTTTGTCTACAGGCAATGAAGCTTTCTTT.

The V call is TRBV2, the J call TRBJ1-2; D is uncertain. Trimming took 7 bases from V and 2 from J, leaving 5 bases between them. In germline, CDR1 is SNHLY, CDR2 FYNNEI. The CDR3 covers 11 residues. The CDR3 coding sequence is TGTGCCAGCATCGAGAACTATGGCTACACCTTC. Protein sequence: CASIENYGYTF.

The CDR3 DNA reads TGTGCCAGCAGCGTCGGACTAGCGGGGGGCTCCTACAATGAGCAGTTCTTC. Its protein is CASSVGLAGGSYNEQFF. V usage is TRBV9 and J usage is TRBJ2-1, with 14 bases aligning to TRBD2. This CDR3 has 17 amino acids. With V trimmed by 2 bases and J by 0 bases, 1 base remained unmatched. Germline V gives CDR1 SGDLS, CDR2 YYNGEE.

This chain connects TRBV2 to TRBJ2-7, with D uncertain. Germline lookup yields CDR1 SNHLY and CDR2 FYNNEI. CDR3 length: 11 amino acids. The V end lost 6 bases, the J end lost 2 bases, and 5 bases lay between the germline ends. Here the CDR3 reads CASSPAYEQYF. DNA for the CDR3: TGTGCCAGCAGCCCCGCCTACGAGCAGTACTTC.

V gene TRBV5-1 combines with J gene TRBJ2-5; a weak D match, TRBD1 (6 bases). The CDR3 is 16 residues long. V was pared by 0 bases and J by 5 bases, with 17 bases between. Germline CDR1 SGHRS, CDR2 YFSETQ. In nucleotides, the CDR3 is TGCGCCAGCAGCTTGGTGGGGGCTGGATCAAGCGAGACCCAGTACTTC. Its protein product is CASSLVGAGSSETQYF.

In its sample, this clone was seen once. This rearrangement joins TRBV4-1 to TRBJ2-7; 11 nucleotides align to TRBD1. V lost 0 bases to trimming and J lost 2 bases; unmatched junction nucleotides: 12. The germline V gene encodes CDR1 MGHRA and CDR2 YSYEKL. The CDR3 extends over 19 amino acids. CDR3 nucleotide sequence: TGCGCCAGCAGCCAAGATCGTTTAGGACAGGGGGCGCCGGCCTACGAGCAGTACTTC. Residues: CASSQDRLGQGAPAYEQYF.

The V and J genes are TRBV14 and TRBJ2-2, with 11 bases aligning to TRBD2. The CDR3 runs to 16 residues. The V gene's germline CDR1 is SGHDN and CDR2 FVKESK. The trim removed 3 bases at V and 5 bases at J, leaving 5 bases unmatched. The CDR3 bases are TGTGCCAGCAGCCACCCTCCTAGCGGGGGGACCGGGGAGCTGTTTTTT. Its translation: CASSHPPSGGTGELFF.

The V and J genes are TRBV6-1 and TRBJ2-1; D is tentatively TRBD1 or TRBD2 (5 bases each). Germline V lookup: CDR1 MNHNS, CDR2 SASEGT. Trimming pared 1 base from V and 3 bases from J, leaving 7 bases between. The CDR3 runs 14 residues. The DNA of the CDR3 is TGTGCCAGCAGTGAAGGGGGGATCTACAATGAGCAGTTCTTC. Translation gives CASSEGGIYNEQFF.

This sequence joins TRBV19 and TRBJ2-5; no reliable D call. The CDR3 totals 15 residues. In germline, CDR1 is LNHDA, CDR2 SQIVND (reference sequence). Trimming cost V 7 bases and J 0 bases, with 15 bases left between them. For the CDR3, the DNA is TGTGCCAGTATGGCGGCCCGCTCGTACCAAGAGACCCAGTACTTC. Translation: CASMAARSYQETQYF.

V gene TRBV5-1 combines with J gene TRBJ1-1, with TRBD1 as a possible D gene (6 bases). CDR1 is SGHRS, CDR2 YFSETQ, per germline. The germline V and J ends were trimmed by 0 bases and 4 bases, with 13 bases remaining between them. This CDR3 is built from 15 residues. CDR3 residues: CASSLEPQGPTEAFF. The DNA for the CDR3 is TGCGCCAGCAGCTTGGAGCCCCAGGGGCCCACTGAAGCTTTCTTT.

This chain connects TRBV11-1 to TRBJ1-1, with 9 nucleotides matching TRBD1. The V gene's germline CDR1 is SGHAT and CDR2 FQDESV (reference sequence). Trimming removed 5 bases from V and 5 bases from J; junction bases left unmatched: 6. This CDR3 is built from 14 residues. The CDR3 coding sequence is TGTGCCAGCAGCCCACAGGGGGCGCGTACTGAAGCTTTCTTT. Translation: CASSPQGARTEAFF.